What follows are 32 T cell receptor beta chains derived from one specimen sequenced in a study of T-cell reconstitution after alpha-beta-depleted transplantation in children. Preparation of the TCRbeta library was carried out with unique molecular identifiers. TCRdb re-derived calls from the PCR reads in MiXCR, one entry per CDR3 protein. Seen here are over 45,000 distinct CDR3 sequences, around 8.8% observed once, and the top ten hold 25% to 30%. This specimen consisted of PBMCs, mostly from graft donor cells, obtained 60 days after TCRalphabeta/CD19-depleted stem cell transplant. The receptors originated from a male patient between 2 and 10 years old who had a stem cell transplant for chronic granulomatous disease, so the T cells may come from the graft donor.

This clonotype was found many times. The chain joins TRBV12-3 or TRBV12-4 to TRBJ2-3; 10 nucleotides line up with TRBD1. This CDR3 comprises 15 residues. The J segment lost 3 bases and the V segment lost 6 bases, leaving 6 bases of the junction unmatched. CDR3 residues: CASRGGQGRTDTQYF. The CDR3, as DNA: TGTGCCAGCAGAGGGGGACAGGGGCGTACAGATACGCAGTATTTT.

The V gene is TRBV18, the J gene TRBJ1-5, with TRBD1 as a possible D gene (6 bases). Germline V CDR1 and CDR2: KGHSH, LQKENI. V lost 2 bases to trimming and J lost 0 bases, with 23 bases between them. The CDR3 loop spans 20 amino acids. The CDR3 DNA reads TGTGCCAGCTCACCAGGGGGACACCATAACTGGTCATATAGCAATCAGCCCCAGCATTTT. Protein product: CASSPGGHHNWSYSNQPQHF.

V usage is TRBV27 and J usage is TRBJ2-2; 11 bases map to TRBD2. The CDR3 runs to 17 residues. V shed 6 bases and J 4 bases; nucleotides not matched to a gene: 10. Germline lookup yields CDR1 MNHEY and CDR2 SMNVEV (reference sequence). CDR3 sequence (DNA): TGTGCCAGCAGCCGAACTAGCGGGAGAGTTATCACCGGGGAGCTGTTTTTT. It encodes CASSRTSGRVITGELFF.

Many counts were recorded for this clonotype. This chain connects TRBV12-3 or TRBV12-4 to TRBJ2-3, with D uncertain. CDR3 size: 12 residues. V was shortened by 2 bases and J by 7 bases, with 7 bases between the two germline ends. The CDR3 region has the DNA TGTGCCAGCAGTTTAACGGAAAATACGCAGTATTTT. Translating it yields CASSLTENTQYF.

This rearrangement joins TRBV11-2 to TRBJ2-1; tentatively, D is TRBD2 (6 bases). The V end was cut by 6 bases, the J end by 4 bases, with 16 bases between. Germline V gene data show CDR1 as SGHAT and CDR2 as FQNNGV. The CDR3 runs to 15 residues. CDR3 loop: CASSSRLVIYNEQFF. The CDR3 nucleotides read TGTGCCAGCAGTTCCCGACTAGTGATATACAATGAGCAGTTCTTC.

The table lists this clonotype with many counts. The chain links TRBV4-3 to TRBJ2-2; TRBD1 aligns across 7 bases. Germline CDR1 and CDR2: LGHNA and YSLEER. This CDR3 contains 14 residues. The ends lost 4 bases at V and 5 bases at J; junction bases unmatched: 4. CDR3 in DNA: TGCGCCAGCAGCCGTACAGGGGCAACCGGGGAGCTGTTTTTT. Its translation is CASSRTGATGELFF.

This clonotype has ten or more counts. CDR3 bases: TGCAGTGCCGCCGGACAGGGGGCGGTGAGTGAGCAGTTCTTC. Amino acid sequence: CSAAGQGAVSEQFF. The chain employs TRBV20-1 and TRBJ2-1, with 11 positions matching TRBD1. This CDR3 contains 14 residues. Germline V lookup: CDR1 DFQATT, CDR2 SNEGSKA (reference sequence). V gave up 6 bases and J gave up 9 bases; unmatched junction bases: 10.

This clonotype has only a few counts. The rearrangement joins TRBV18 to TRBJ1-1; TRBD1 aligns across 7 bases. The germline V gene encodes CDR1 KGHSH and CDR2 LQKENI. Germline trimming cut 3 bases from V and 10 bases from J; bases unmatched to any gene: 17. The length of the CDR3 is 16 residues. CDR3: CASSPAPATGKVAAFF. In nucleotides, the CDR3 is TGTGCCAGCTCACCTGCTCCCGCGACAGGGAAAGTAGCAGCTTTCTTT.

This clonotype was seen ten or more times. This chain links TRBV4-2 with TRBJ2-5; D call uncertain. The V and J ends lost 0 bases and 5 bases respectively, with 13 bases between them. The CDR3 runs 15 residues. The germline CDR1 and CDR2 sequences are LGHNA and YNFKEQ. CDR3 protein: CASSQDSGTRETQYF. CDR3 nucleotides: TGTGCCAGCAGCCAAGACAGTGGAACAAGGGAGACCCAGTACTTC.

This clonotype occurred a few times. This may arise from a read error, as a much more abundant clone is one base away. The chain links TRBV5-5 to TRBJ1-1; no firm D call. Germline V gene data show CDR1 as SGHKS and CDR2 as YYEKEE (reference sequence). The CDR3 is 14 amino acids. CDR3 DNA sequence: TGTGCCATCAGCCCGTCGCGGAGGGCCACTGAAGCTTTCTTT. Amino acid sequence: CAISPSRRATEAFF.

This clonotype has ten or more counts. The chain employs TRBV24-1 and TRBJ2-2; 11 nucleotides line up with TRBD2. The CDR3 covers 15 residues. The J segment lost 10 bases and the V segment lost 1 base, leaving 4 bases of the junction unmatched. Germline CDR1 reads KGHDR; CDR2 reads SFDVKD. This CDR3 is CATSDFTSGSVELFF. The CDR3 region has the DNA TGTGCCACCAGTGATTTCACTAGCGGGAGCGTGGAGCTGTTTTTT.

The rearrangement links TRBV20-1 to TRBJ1-5; unclear D gene. Germline CDR1 is DFQATT and CDR2 is SNEGSKA (reference sequence). V lost 0 bases, J lost 1 base, and 4 bases lay in between. The CDR3 covers 13 residues. CDR3 sequence: CSAREGSNQPQHF. CDR3 sequence (DNA): TGCAGTGCTAGAGAGGGGAGCAATCAGCCCCAGCATTTT.

This clonotype was counted a few times. The J gene is TRBJ2-3, the V gene TRBV5-1, with 7 bases identical to TRBD2. V lost 0 bases and J lost 4; bases outside the gene matches: 5. Germline V CDR1 and CDR2: SGHRS, YFSETQ. This CDR3 is 15 amino acids long. CDR3 in DNA: TGCGCCAGCAGCTTGGCGCGGGAGTTCGCAGATACGCAGTATTTT. Its translation: CASSLAREFADTQYF.

A note on this clonotype: An end of the junction does not agree with germline; a read error may underlie this. The rearrangement links TRBV6-2 or TRBV6-3 to TRBJ2-4, with 9 bases aligning to TRBD1. The CDR3 runs 12 residues. CDR1 is MNHEY, CDR2 SVGEGT, per germline. This CDR3 is CASSYGTGTGHF. DNA for the CDR3: TGTGCCAGCAGTTACGGAACAGGGACAGGGCACTTC.

The V call is TRBV6-2 or TRBV6-3, the J call TRBJ2-7, with a weak D call TRBD1 (6 bases). This CDR3 spans 14 amino acids. Germline V CDR1 and CDR2: MNHEY, SVGEGT. Trimming cost V 6 bases and J 6 bases, with 18 bases left between them. The CDR3: CASRGTRGRIEQYF. The DNA for the CDR3 is TGTGCCAGCAGGGGGACCAGGGGAAGAATCGAGCAGTACTTC.

In this sample, this clonotype turned up many times. The chain joins TRBV4-3 to TRBJ2-5; 9 bases agree with TRBD2. The CDR3 loop spans 13 amino acids. Per germline, CDR1 LGHNA and CDR2 YSLEER. The junction had 6 bases not matched to a gene; V was cut back by 3 bases and J by 10 bases. In DNA, the CDR3 is TGCGCCAGCAGCCAGGTAGCGGGAGTCTACCAGTACTTC. It yields the protein CASSQVAGVYQYF.

The rearrangement uses TRBV5-1 and TRBJ1-5, with 11 nucleotides matching TRBD1. CDR3 length: 14 residues. The V and J ends lost 3 bases and 6 bases, in that order; junction bases with no gene match: 2. Germline assignment: CDR1 SGHRS and CDR2 YFSETQ. Here the CDR3 reads CASSYGTGGQPQHF. CDR3 bases: TGCGCCAGCAGCTATGGGACAGGGGGTCAGCCCCAGCATTTT.

This clonotype is medium-sized in the sample. In DNA form, the CDR3 reads TGTGCCAGCAGCCAAGAAAAGCGGAGGAGCAATGAGCAGTTCTTC. As protein: CASSQEKRRSNEQFF. This chain joins TRBV4-2 and TRBJ2-1, with a weak D call TRBD2 (5 bases). Germline CDR1 and CDR2: LGHNA and YNFKEQ. This CDR3 is 15 amino acids long. Trimming left V 0 bases short and J 6 bases short, with 12 bases between.

This clonotype has only one observation. This rearrangement joins TRBV7-8 to TRBJ2-2; D may be TRBD1 (6 bases). The CDR3 runs 16 residues. From germline, CDR1 is SGHVS and CDR2 FQNEAQ. Trimming pared 7 bases from V and 4 bases from J, leaving 19 bases between. This CDR3 is CASTRRRGTGTGELFF. The CDR3 DNA reads TGTGCCAGCACCCGGCGTAGGGGGACGGGCACCGGGGAGCTGTTTTTT.

This clonotype was seen more than once but under ten times. CDR3 nucleotides: TGTGCCAGCAGCTTAAACGGGGCGCCCCTTTACACCTTC. It encodes CASSLNGAPLYTF. V gene TRBV11-2 combines with J gene TRBJ1-2; TRBD1 is a possible D gene (5 bases). CDR3 length: 13 amino acids. CDR1 is SGHAT and CDR2 is FQNNGV in the germline V gene. Trimming stripped 2 bases from V and 11 bases from J, with 15 bases between.

This clonotype was observed at least ten times. The gene calls are TRBV6-2 or TRBV6-3 and TRBJ2-6; D perhaps matches TRBD2 (5 bases). The CDR3 totals 15 residues. Germline CDR1 reads MNHEY; CDR2 reads SVGEGT. The ends were cut back, 3 bases at V and 2 bases at J, with 8 bases in the middle. CDR3 in DNA: TGTGCCAGCAGTTATGTCGGGGCTGGGGCCAACGTCCTGACTTTC. Its protein product is CASSYVGAGANVLTF.

Many counts were recorded for this clonotype. The CDR3 region is CASRGQVSYFYGYTF. In DNA form, the CDR3 reads TGTGCCAGCCGGGGACAGGTCTCTTACTTCTATGGCTACACCTTC. The V call is TRBV6-2 or TRBV6-3, the J call TRBJ1-2, with 8 bases that match TRBD1. Germline lookup yields CDR1 MNHEY and CDR2 SVGEGT. The length of the CDR3 is 15 residues. V dropped 8 bases and J dropped 4; count of bases not matched to a gene: 12.

The sample holds many counts of this clonotype. The J gene is TRBJ1-1, the V gene TRBV20-1, with D possibly TRBD1 on 5 matching bases. The germline CDR1 and CDR2 sequences are DFQATT and SNEGSKA (reference sequence). Deletions cut 4 bases from V and 0 bases from J, with 15 bases between. The CDR3 extends over 15 amino acids. CDR3 protein: CSAIDGGTMNTEAFF. The CDR3 nucleotides read TGCAGTGCTATCGACGGGGGGACTATGAACACTGAAGCTTTCTTT.

This clonotype occurred many times. V gene TRBV20-1 combines with J gene TRBJ2-7; maybe TRBD1 (6 bases). Looked up from germline, CDR1 is DFQATT and CDR2 is SNEGSKA (reference sequence). V lost 2 bases, J lost 3 bases, and 26 bases lay in between. This CDR3 comprises 18 residues. CDR3 DNA sequence: TGCAGTGCTAGAAGGGCTGGGGGCGACGCGGGCAGGTACTACGAGCAGTACTTC. Protein product: CSARRAGGDAGRYYEQYF.

This clonotype was counted many times. The chain is built from TRBV6-1 and TRBJ1-5, with a tentative D call TRBD1 (5 bases). V was shortened by 8 bases and J by 5 bases, with 22 bases between the two germline ends. CDR3 length equals 16 residues. CDR1 and CDR2 from the germline V gene are MNHNS and SASEGT. Here the CDR3 reads CASATGLPRAHQPQHF. Here the CDR3 DNA reads TGTGCCAGCGCCACGGGACTTCCTAGGGCCCATCAGCCCCAGCATTTT.

This clonotype was counted at least ten times. V and J are TRBV9 and TRBJ2-7; no definite D call. This CDR3 spans 13 amino acids. The germline gives CDR1 SGDLS, CDR2 YYNGEE. Trimming took off 0 bases at V and 6 bases at J, with 10 bases between the two ends. CDR3 amino acids: CASSVGFRSEQYF. CDR3 DNA sequence: TGTGCCAGCAGCGTAGGGTTCCGAAGCGAGCAGTACTTC.

The chain combines TRBV15 with TRBJ1-3; the D gene is possibly TRBD1 (5 bases). This CDR3 is built from 16 residues. Trimming removed 9 bases at V and 6 bases at J, with 24 bases between. The germline gives CDR1 LNHNV, CDR2 YYDKDF (reference sequence). This chain's CDR3 is CATTTTGLFSKNTIYF. CDR3 nucleotide sequence: TGTGCCACAACTACTACAGGCCTTTTCTCTAAAAACACCATATATTTT.

The table lists this clonotype with many counts. V is TRBV19 and J is TRBJ2-1; D not certain. Germline loops: CDR1 LNHDA, CDR2 SQIVND (reference sequence). Between the trimmed V and J ends, which lost 10 bases and 3 bases, there was a span of 10 bases. The CDR3 is 12 residues long. DNA of the CDR3: TGTGCCACCTCGACCTACTACAATGAGCAGTTCTTC. Translating it yields CATSTYYNEQFF.

The chain combines TRBV2 with TRBJ1-2; a possible D gene is TRBD1 (5 bases). Germline V gene data show CDR1 as SNHLY and CDR2 as FYNNEI. The CDR3 spans 16 residues. Between the trimmed V and J ends, which lost 2 bases and 0 bases, there was a span of 13 bases. CDR3 loop: CASSEIGADPNYGYTF. The CDR3 nucleotides are TGTGCCAGCAGTGAAATCGGGGCAGATCCTAACTATGGCTACACCTTC.

This clonotype was found many times. The chain couples TRBV27 to TRBJ2-7, with 13 bases matching TRBD2. Germline V CDR1 and CDR2: MNHEY, SMNVEV (reference sequence). The CDR3 consists of 17 residues. Unmatched junction bases numbered 9, after V lost 4 bases and J lost 3 bases. CDR3 in amino acids: CASSWTSRTSGSYEQYF. In DNA form, the CDR3 reads TGTGCCAGCAGTTGGACCTCCCGGACTAGCGGGAGCTACGAGCAGTACTTC.

The table lists this clonotype with many counts. V is TRBV7-6 and J is TRBJ2-7, with 8 positions matching TRBD2. CDR1 and CDR2 from the germline V gene are SGHVS and FNYEAQ. The CDR3 sequence is 15 residues long. V was clipped by 0 bases and J by 6 bases; unmatched bases: 7. CDR3 amino acids: CASSLALSGSGEQYF. CDR3 coding DNA: TGTGCCAGCAGCTTAGCGCTGAGCGGGAGCGGCGAGCAGTACTTC.

The chain uses TRBV6-1 and TRBJ2-2; 10 bases agree with TRBD1. Germline assignment: CDR1 MNHNS and CDR2 SASEGT. Germline trimming cut 7 bases from V and 7 bases from J; bases unmatched to any gene: 6. This CDR3 region has 14 residues. CDR3 in DNA: TGTGCCAGCAAGACAGGGGGCCTCTACGGGGAGCTGTTTTTT. It codes for CASKTGGLYGELFF.